These T cell receptor beta chains were read from a single sample in a study of beta chain features in type 1 diabetes. Profiling relied on immunoSEQ multiplex PCR, and the TCRdb table lists in-frame clones only, not all of them. The sample gives 860,000 or so clones, roughly 15% of which show up once; 0.02% to 0.025% is in the top ten. Sequencing was performed on naive CD4+ T cells from blood. The receptors were sampled from a woman between 18 and 29 years old in good health. The conserved cysteine and the conserved F or W are not part of the CDR3 here. Clone size is stated in some rows and not others, as once, few, many or a class when expanded.

clone_size: .
j_call: TRBJ2-2
v_call: TRBV11-2
cdr3_aa: ASSLSPNTGELF

clone_size: few
j_call: TRBJ2-5
v_call: TRBV18
cdr3_aa: ASSRVNQETQY

clone_size: few
j_call: TRBJ1-2
v_call: TRBV6-1
cdr3_aa: ASSAVNYGYT

clone_size: .
j_call: TRBJ1-1
v_call: TRBV7-2
cdr3_aa: ASSPNRVLGAF

clone_size: .
j_call: TRBJ1-1
v_call: TRBV18
cdr3_aa: ASSELGNMNTEAF

clone_size: .
j_call: TRBJ2-7
v_call: TRBV20-1
cdr3_aa: SAASNYEQY

clone_size: few
j_call: .
v_call: TRBV5-4
cdr3_aa: ASSLGGVGDRAHEQY

clone_size: few
j_call: TRBJ2-7
v_call: TRBV28
cdr3_aa: ACTDLYEQY

clone_size: .
j_call: TRBJ2-7
v_call: TRBV7-2
cdr3_aa: ASSLVGGETYEQY

clone_size: .
j_call: TRBJ2-2
v_call: TRBV21-1
cdr3_aa: ASSKQSANTGELF

clone_size: .
j_call: TRBJ2-1
v_call: TRBV28
cdr3_aa: ASSTTSGRVEQF

clone_size: few
j_call: TRBJ1-5
v_call: TRBV28
cdr3_aa: ASSLDGNQPQH

clone_size: few
j_call: TRBJ2-5
v_call: TRBV15
cdr3_aa: ATSREAGRDETQY

clone_size: .
j_call: TRBJ2-1
v_call: TRBV28
cdr3_aa: ASSQRAPSEQF

clone_size: few
j_call: TRBJ2-2
v_call: TRBV10-3
cdr3_aa: ATTQSGGRNTGELF

clone_size: few
j_call: TRBJ2-2
v_call: TRBV7-2
cdr3_aa: ASSLEGLAATTGELF

clone_size: .
j_call: TRBJ2-3
v_call: TRBV4-1
cdr3_aa: ASSLSGADTQY

clone_size: few
j_call: TRBJ2-7
v_call: TRBV2
cdr3_aa: ASRWATTEQY

clone_size: .
j_call: TRBJ1-1
v_call: TRBV5-1
cdr3_aa: ASRRRDGNTEAF

clone_size: few
j_call: TRBJ2-6
v_call: TRBV5-5
cdr3_aa: ASSRGGSGANVLT

clone_size: few
j_call: TRBJ2-5
v_call: TRBV29-1
cdr3_aa: SAQGPDQETQY

clone_size: .
j_call: TRBJ2-1
v_call: TRBV6-5
cdr3_aa: ASSLGGRHNEQF

clone_size: .
j_call: TRBJ2-7
v_call: TRBV28
cdr3_aa: ASTSAAGGVYEQY

clone_size: few
j_call: TRBJ2-2
v_call: TRBV28
cdr3_aa: ASSTPGANTGELF

clone_size: few
j_call: TRBJ2-1
v_call: TRBV7-2
cdr3_aa: ASRGAGTSGIYNEQF

clone_size: .
j_call: TRBJ1-5
v_call: TRBV19
cdr3_aa: ASSPGQGTNQPQH

clone_size: .
j_call: TRBJ2-3
v_call: TRBV7-2
cdr3_aa: ASTRTGEADTQY

clone_size: few
j_call: TRBJ2-2
v_call: TRBV6-6
cdr3_aa: ASSYPTAVAGGELF

clone_size: few
j_call: TRBJ2-2
v_call: TRBV4-1
cdr3_aa: ASSQDGTGRTGELF

clone_size: .
j_call: TRBJ2-7
v_call: TRBV10-3
cdr3_aa: ATNPGPSYEQY

clone_size: .
j_call: .
v_call: TRBV7-2
cdr3_aa: ASSLEGGSEQY

clone_size: once
j_call: TRBJ1-5
v_call: TRBV19
cdr3_aa: ASSPGRGGNQPQH

clone_size: .
j_call: TRBJ2-7
v_call: TRBV29-1
cdr3_aa: SVGTSGRYIHEQY

clone_size: .
j_call: TRBJ2-3
v_call: TRBV19
cdr3_aa: ASSGRRTDTQY

clone_size: few
j_call: TRBJ2-7
v_call: TRBV11-2
cdr3_aa: ASSPLRGTGAYEQY

clone_size: few
j_call: TRBJ2-3
v_call: TRBV10-3
cdr3_aa: AISEGQVEDTQY

clone_size: .
j_call: TRBJ2-1
v_call: TRBV10-2
cdr3_aa: ASSGGLAGLYNEQF

clone_size: few
j_call: TRBJ2-7
v_call: TRBV7-9
cdr3_aa: ASSLAGTYEQY

clone_size: .
j_call: TRBJ2-7
v_call: TRBV6-6
cdr3_aa: ASRRLAGDPYEQY

clone_size: few
j_call: TRBJ1-3
v_call: TRBV5-5
cdr3_aa: ASSLALGNTGNTIY

clone_size: few
j_call: TRBJ1-1
v_call: TRBV5-8
cdr3_aa: ASSPWGQYTEAF

clone_size: few
j_call: TRBJ1-2
v_call: TRBV4-2
cdr3_aa: ASSQAGKRDGYT

clone_size: few
j_call: TRBJ2-5
v_call: TRBV11-2
cdr3_aa: ASSHGGQGQETQY

clone_size: .
j_call: TRBJ2-7
v_call: TRBV7-2
cdr3_aa: ASRVASGYEQY

clone_size: .
j_call: TRBJ2-1
v_call: TRBV20-1
cdr3_aa: SASLRNEQF

clone_size: few
j_call: TRBJ1-2
v_call: TRBV5-1
cdr3_aa: ASSIQTESNYGYT

clone_size: few
j_call: TRBJ1-2
v_call: TRBV6-5
cdr3_aa: ASSLPQDLNGYT